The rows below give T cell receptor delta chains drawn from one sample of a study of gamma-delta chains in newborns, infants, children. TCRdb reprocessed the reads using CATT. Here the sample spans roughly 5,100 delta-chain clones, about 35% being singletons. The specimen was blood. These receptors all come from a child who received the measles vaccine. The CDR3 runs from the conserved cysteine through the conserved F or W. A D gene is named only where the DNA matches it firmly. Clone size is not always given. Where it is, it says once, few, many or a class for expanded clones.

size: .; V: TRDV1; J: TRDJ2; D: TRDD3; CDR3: CALGEESLGGYAKLFF; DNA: TGTGCTCTTGGGGAAGAGTCACTGGGGGGATACGCAAAACTCTTCTTT
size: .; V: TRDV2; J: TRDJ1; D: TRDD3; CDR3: CACDTAMGDTKLIF; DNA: TGTGCCTGTGACACCGCGATGGGGGATACTAAACTCATCTTT
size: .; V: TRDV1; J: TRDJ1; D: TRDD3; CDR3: CALGELYPPLLGVRYTDKLIF; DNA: TGTGCTCTTGGGGAACTGTACCCACCCTTACTGGGGGTAAGGTACACCGATAAACTCATCTTT
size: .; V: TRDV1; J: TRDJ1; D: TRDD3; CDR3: CALGPPPYWGDWGIHVTDKPIF; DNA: TGTGCTCTTGGGCCTCCCCCCTACTGGGGTGACTGGGGGATACACGTTACCGATAAACCCATCTTT
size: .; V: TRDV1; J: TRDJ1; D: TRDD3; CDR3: CALGETRVSSNLLGDTRGKPCGTDKLIF; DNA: TGTGCTCTTGGGGAAACGAGGGTTTCCTCTAACCTCCTGGGGGATACGCGGGGGAAACCGTGCGGCACCGATAAACTCATCTTT
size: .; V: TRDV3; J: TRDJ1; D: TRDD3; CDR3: CAFSEPYLGVHLYTDKLIF; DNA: TGTGCCTTTAGCGAGCCCTACCTGGGGGTCCACTTGTACACCGATAAACTCATCTTT
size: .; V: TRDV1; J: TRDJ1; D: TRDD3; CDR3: CALGEWGITPHTDKLIF; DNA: TGTGCTCTTGGGGAATGGGGGATCACACCTCACACCGATAAACTCATCTTT
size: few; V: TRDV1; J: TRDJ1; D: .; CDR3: CALGDPGVLPPEGYCDKLIF; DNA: TGTGCTCTTGGGGACCCGGGGGTCCTACCGCCCGAGGGCTATTGTGATAAACTCATCTTT
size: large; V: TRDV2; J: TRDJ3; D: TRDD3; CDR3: CACDTLLGDSWDTRQMFF; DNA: TGTGCCTGTGACACCTTACTGGGGGATTCCTGGGACACCCGACAGATGTTTTTC
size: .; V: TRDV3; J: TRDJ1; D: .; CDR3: CAYTNVWGYTDKLIF; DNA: TGTGCCTATACGAACGTATGGGGGTACACCGATAAACTCATCTTT
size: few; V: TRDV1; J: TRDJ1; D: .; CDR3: CALGELQGPRTDKLIF; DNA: TGTGCTCTTGGGGAACTTCAGGGTCCCAGGACCGATAAACTCATCTTT
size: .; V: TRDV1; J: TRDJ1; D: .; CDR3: CALGDMRLFRAGPDELIF; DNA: TGTGCTCTTGGGGACATGAGGCTGTTTCGTGCTGGGCCCGATGAACTCATCTTT
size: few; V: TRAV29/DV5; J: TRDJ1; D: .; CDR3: CAASVRGKFWGPQAKSDKLIF; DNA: TGTGCAGCAAGCGTGCGGGGAAAATTCTGGGGCCCGCAAGCAAAGTCCGATAAACTCATCTTT
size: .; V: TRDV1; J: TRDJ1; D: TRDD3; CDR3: CALGTPSDTWGYVTDKLIF; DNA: TGTGCTCTTGGGACCCCTTCCGACACCTGGGGATACGTGACCGATAAACTCATCTTT
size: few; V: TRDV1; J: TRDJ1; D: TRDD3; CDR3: CALGVVRWGMITDKLIF; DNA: TGTGCTCTTGGGGTCGTACGGTGGGGGATGATCACCGATAAACTCATCTTT
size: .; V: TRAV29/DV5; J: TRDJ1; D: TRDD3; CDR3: CAASCHVTGGTDKLIF; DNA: TGTGCAGCTTCCTGCCACGTTACTGGGGGGACCGATAAACTCATCTTT
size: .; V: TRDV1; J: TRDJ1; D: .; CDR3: CALGAYYRARAGYTDKLIF; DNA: TGTGCTCTTGGGGCATACTACCGAGCTAGAGCTGGATACACCGATAAACTCATCTTT
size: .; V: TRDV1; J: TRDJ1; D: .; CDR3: CALGETPPHLPRRGSNTDKLIF; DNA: TGTGCTCTTGGGGAAACACCCCCCCATTTGCCGAGGCGGGGGTCAAACACCGATAAACTCATCTTT
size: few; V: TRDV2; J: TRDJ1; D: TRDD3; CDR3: CACDTWGDTRKLIF; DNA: TGTGCCTGTGACACATGGGGGGATACGAGGAAACTCATCTTT
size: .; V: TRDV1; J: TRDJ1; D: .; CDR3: CALGEPPPFLLGEPTTDKLIF; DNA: TGTGCTCTTGGGGAACCGCCCCCCTTCCTACTGGGGGAACCCACCACCGATAAACTCATCTTT
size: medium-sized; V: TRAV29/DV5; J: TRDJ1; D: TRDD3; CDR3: CAASGNSYPLYWGTHTDKLIF; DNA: TGTGCAGCAAGCGGGAATTCCTACCCTCTGTACTGGGGGACCCACACCGATAAACTCATCTTT
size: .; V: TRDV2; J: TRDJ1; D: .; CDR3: CACDSRYTDKLIF; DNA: TGTGCCTGTGACTCCCGCTACACCGATAAACTCATCTTT
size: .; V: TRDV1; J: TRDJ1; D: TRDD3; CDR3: CALGETLDYSSEYWGTNTDKLIF; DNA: TGTGCTCTTGGGGAAACCCTCGACTACAGCTCCGAGTACTGGGGGACCAACACCGATAAACTCATCTTT
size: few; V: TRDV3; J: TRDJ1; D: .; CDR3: CAPSLSGYTDKLIF; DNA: TGTGCCCCATCTTTATCGGGGTACACCGATAAACTCATCTTT
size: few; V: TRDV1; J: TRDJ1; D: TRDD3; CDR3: CALGGNSYGLGDTKCIDKLIF; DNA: TGTGCTCTTGGGGGCAATTCCTACGGACTGGGGGATACTAAATGCATCGATAAACTCATCTTT
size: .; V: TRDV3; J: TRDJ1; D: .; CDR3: CASSSTDKPIF; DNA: TGTGCCTCTTCCTCCACCGATAAACCCATCTTT
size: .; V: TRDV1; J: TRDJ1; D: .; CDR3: CALANSWRVLYTDKLIF; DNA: TGTGCTCTTGCCAACTCCTGGAGGGTCCTGTACACCGATAAACTCATCTTT
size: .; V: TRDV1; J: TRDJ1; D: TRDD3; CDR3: CALGDPQSLWPWGILRLYTDKLIF; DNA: TGTGCTCTTGGGGATCCCCAGAGCCTATGGCCATGGGGGATCCTGCGTTTGTACACCGATAAACTCATCTTT
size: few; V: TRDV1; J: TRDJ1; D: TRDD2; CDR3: CALGELGSFLLLYTDKLIF; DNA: TGTGCTCTTGGGGAACTTGGTTCCTTCCTACTCCTTTACACCGATAAACTCATCTTT
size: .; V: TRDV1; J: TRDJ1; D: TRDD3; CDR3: CALGELIHYWGISRYPGFSYTDKLIF; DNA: TGTGCTCTTGGGGAACTCATCCATTACTGGGGGATATCGAGGTATCCGGGGTTCTCGTACACCGATAAACTCATCTTT
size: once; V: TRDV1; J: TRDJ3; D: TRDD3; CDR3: CALGERVSALYWGTSSWDTRQMFF; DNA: TGTGCTCTTGGGGAACGGGTCTCCGCCCTTTACTGGGGGACCTCCTCCTGGGACACCCGACAGATGTTTTTC
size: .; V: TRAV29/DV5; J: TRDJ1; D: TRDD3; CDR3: CAASSRGLLGAPYTDKLIF; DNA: TGTGCAGCAAGCTCAAGGGGACTACTGGGGGCACCGTACACCGATAAACTCATCTTT